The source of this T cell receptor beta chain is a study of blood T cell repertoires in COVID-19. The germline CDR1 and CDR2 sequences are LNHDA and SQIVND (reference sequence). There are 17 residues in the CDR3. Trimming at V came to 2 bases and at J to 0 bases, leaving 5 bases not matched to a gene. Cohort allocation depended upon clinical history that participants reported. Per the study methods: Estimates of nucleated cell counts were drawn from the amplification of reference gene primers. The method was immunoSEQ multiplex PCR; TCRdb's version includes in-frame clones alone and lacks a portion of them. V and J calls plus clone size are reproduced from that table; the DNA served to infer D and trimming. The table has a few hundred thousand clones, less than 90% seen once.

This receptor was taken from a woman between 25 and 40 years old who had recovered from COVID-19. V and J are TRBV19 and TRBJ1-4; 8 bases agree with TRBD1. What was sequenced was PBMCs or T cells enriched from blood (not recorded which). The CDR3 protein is CASSILDRGSTNEKLFF. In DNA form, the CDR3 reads TGTGCCAGTAGTATACTTGACAGGGGATCAACTAATGAAAAACTGTTTTTT.